This T cell receptor beta chain emerged from a study of blood T cell repertoires in COVID-19. Study details: Sources were T cells, B-cell-depleted T cells, or PBMCs; the material itself was cDNA or gDNA.

The CDR3 extends over 16 amino acids. Per germline, CDR1 SGHNT and CDR2 YYREEE (reference sequence). V gave up 3 bases and J gave up 4 bases, with 20 bases separating them. Across about two dozen US areas, participants ranged in age from 18 to 89 years. Self-reported history from a screening survey and questionnaire set each donor's cohort. Donors in Cohort 3 who had recovered were those with two negative PCRs, healthcare professional clearance, or resolution of their symptoms. TCRdb keeps only in-frame clones here, not all; method: immunoSEQ multiplex PCR. The repertoire has more than 250,000 clones, about 90% of them found once; the top ten carry around 5.9%.

The origin of this receptor is a woman in her thirties who had recovered from COVID-19. V gene TRBV5-4 combines with J gene TRBJ2-7; TRBD2 might be the D (6 bases). Sequencing input: PBMCs or T cells enriched from blood (not recorded which). The CDR3: CASSSGPGLRNYEQYF. The CDR3 DNA sequence: TGTGCCAGCAGCTCTGGCCCGGGACTGCGGAATTACGAGCAGTACTTC.